These 5 T cell receptor beta chains came from one sample sequenced in a study of a mutant IDH1 vaccine in newly diagnosed glioma. Libraries were prepared by immunoSEQ multiplex PCR; TCRdb keeps only in-frame clonotypes and omits some of them. The table shows about 68,000 clones, with roughly 84% occurring only once. As for time point: week 35, safety follow-up. It was 300 ug of mutant IDH1 20-mer peptide that made up each vaccine dose, given with topical imiquimod. No cognate antigen is known for these TCRs. The specimen was PBMCs, collected from a glioma patient whose treatment included an IDH1 peptide vaccine. The receptor source for this set is a man younger than 35 with glioma.

The V and J genes are TRBV9 and TRBJ2-3; D unclear. Looked up from germline, CDR1 is SGDLS and CDR2 is YYNGEE. The CDR3 has 15 amino acids. Deletions cut 2 bases from V and 0 bases from J, with 10 bases between. DNA for the CDR3: TGTGCCAGCAGCGTTCTAGGGCTTAGCACAGATACGCAGTATTTT. Its translation is CASSVLGLSTDTQYF. Together with reference TRBV9 and TRBJ2-3, the CDR3 gives the full variable domain: DSGVTQTPKHLITATGQRVTLRCSPRSGDLSVYWYQQSLDQGLQFLIQYYNGEERAKGNILERFSAQQFPDLHSELNLSSLELGDSALYFCASSVLGLSTDTQYFGPGTRLTVL.

The rearrangement links TRBV4-1 to TRBJ1-1; 7 nucleotides align to TRBD1. Germline CDR1 reads MGHRA; CDR2 reads YSYEKL. V trimming: 3 bases; J trimming: 2 bases; junction bases outside the gene matches: 6. The CDR3 totals 15 residues. CDR3 residues: CASSQGQTVNTEAFF. DNA of the CDR3: TGCGCCAGCAGCCAGGGACAGACCGTTAACACTGAAGCTTTCTTT.

This chain links TRBV4-1 with TRBJ1-5; D is ambiguous. Trimming took off 5 bases at V and 7 bases at J, with 12 bases between the two ends. Germline V CDR1 and CDR2: MGHRA, YSYEKL. The CDR3 totals 13 residues. As DNA, the CDR3 is TGCGCCAGCAGCTTCTCCGCCCGGCAGCCCCAGCATTTT. Encoded protein: CASSFSARQPQHF.

The rearrangement uses TRBV10-3 and TRBJ2-3, with a tentative D call TRBD2 (7 bases). V was shortened by 3 bases and J by 0 bases, with 10 bases between the two germline ends. Germline CDR1 ENHRY, CDR2 SYGVKD. This CDR3 comprises 15 residues. The CDR3 loop reads CAISEGGGSTDTQYF. In DNA form, the CDR3 reads TGTGCCATCAGTGAAGGGGGGGGAAGCACAGATACGCAGTATTTT.

The V call is TRBV7-6, the J call TRBJ2-7; 10 bases match TRBD1. V dropped 1 base and J dropped 3; count of bases not matched to a gene: 6. Germline V gene data show CDR1 as SGHVS and CDR2 as FNYEAQ. The CDR3 is 16 amino acids. In DNA, the CDR3 is TGTGCCAGCAGCTTAGATCGCGGGACAGGGGACTACGAGCAGTACTTC. It specifies CASSLDRGTGDYEQYF. The whole variable domain, remainder taken from reference TRBV7-6 and TRBJ2-7, is GAGVSQSPRYKVTKRGQDVALRCDPISGHVSLYWYRQALGQGPEFLTYFNYEAQQDKSGLPNDRFSAERPEGSISTLTIQRTEQRDSAMYRCASSLDRGTGDYEQYFGPGTRLTVT.